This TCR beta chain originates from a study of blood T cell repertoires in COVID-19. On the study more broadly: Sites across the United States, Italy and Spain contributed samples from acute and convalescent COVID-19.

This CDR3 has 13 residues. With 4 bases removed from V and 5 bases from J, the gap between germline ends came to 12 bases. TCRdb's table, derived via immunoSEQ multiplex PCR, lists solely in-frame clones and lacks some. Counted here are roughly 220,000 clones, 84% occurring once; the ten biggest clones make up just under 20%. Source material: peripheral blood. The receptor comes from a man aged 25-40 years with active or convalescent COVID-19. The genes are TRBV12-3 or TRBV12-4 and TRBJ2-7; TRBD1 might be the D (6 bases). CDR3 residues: CASSYRAVHEQYF. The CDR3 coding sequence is TGTGCCAGCAGTTACAGGGCCGTCCACGAGCAGTACTTC.